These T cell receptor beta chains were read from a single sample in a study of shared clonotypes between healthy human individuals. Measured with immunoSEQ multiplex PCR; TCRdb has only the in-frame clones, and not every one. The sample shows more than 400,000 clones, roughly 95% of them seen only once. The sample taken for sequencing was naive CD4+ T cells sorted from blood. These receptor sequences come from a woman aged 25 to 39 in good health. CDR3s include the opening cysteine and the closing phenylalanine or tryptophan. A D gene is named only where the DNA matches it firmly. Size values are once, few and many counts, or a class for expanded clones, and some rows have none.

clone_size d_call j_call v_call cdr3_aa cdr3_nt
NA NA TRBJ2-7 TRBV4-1 CASSHPPGQRYEQYF TGCGCCAGCAGCCACCCCCCGGGGCAGCGCTACGAGCAGTACTTC
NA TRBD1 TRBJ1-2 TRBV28 CASSLTRTGLVGYTF TGTGCCAGCAGTCTCACCAGGACAGGACTGGTTGGCTACACCTTC
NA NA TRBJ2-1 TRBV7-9 CASSHTGTERHEQFF TGTGCCAGCAGCCACACGGGGACTGAGCGGCATGAGCAGTTCTTC
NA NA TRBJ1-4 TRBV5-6 CASSPAGPLEVEKLFF TGTGCCAGCAGCCCTGCCGGGCCCTTGGAGGTTGAAAAACTGTTTTTT
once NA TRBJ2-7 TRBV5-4 CASSHLSEHEQYF TGTGCCAGCAGCCACCTTTCGGAGCACGAGCAGTACTTC
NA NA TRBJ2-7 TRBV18 CASSPPGLGMKNEQYF TGTGCCAGCTCACCACCGGGGCTGGGTATGAAGAACGAGCAGTACTTC
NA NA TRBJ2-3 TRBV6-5 CASSYSGADTQYF TGTGCCAGCAGTTACTCGGGGGCAGATACGCAGTATTTT
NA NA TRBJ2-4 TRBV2 CASKDNGNIQYF TGTGCCAGCAAGGACAACGGAAACATTCAGTACTTC
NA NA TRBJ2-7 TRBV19 CASSPTVGYEQYF TGTGCCAGTAGTCCGACGGTCGGGTACGAGCAGTACTTC
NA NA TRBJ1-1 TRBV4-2 CASSPAGGGLGKDTEAFF TGTGCCAGCAGCCCGGCGGGCGGGGGGCTCGGTAAGGACACTGAAGCTTTCTTT
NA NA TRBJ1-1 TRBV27 CASSSYHQTEAFF TGTGCCAGCAGTTCATACCACCAGACTGAAGCTTTCTTT